The entry below gives a single TCR beta chain sequence along with its context. This specimen comes from a study of blood T cell repertoires in COVID-19. Study background: Samples representing acute and convalescent COVID-19 were sourced from the United States, Italy and Spain. T cells, B-cell-depleted T cells, or PBMCs provided the cDNA or gDNA that served as material.

Methods used by the authors: Reference gene primer amplification yielded estimated nucleated cell counts. Repertoires were generated with immunoSEQ multiplex PCR, while TCRdb's copy carries only in-frame clones and drops some. The V and J calls and the clone size are those of that table, but D and trimming were determined from the DNA. The profile covers 40,000 to 50,000 clones, with around 90% appearing a single time and roughly 0.39% taken by the ten largest. The CDR3 loop spans 16 amino acids. Germline trimming cut 5 bases from V and 6 bases from J; bases unmatched to any gene: 13. The germline V gene encodes CDR1 ENHRY and CDR2 SYGVKD.

What was sequenced was peripheral blood. This clonotype originated in a human donor in a cohort sampled during active COVID-19. This chain connects TRBV10-3 to TRBJ1-1; the match to TRBD1 covers 9 bases. The CDR3 nucleotides are TGTGCCATCAGTACCGGGACAGGGAATCTTCGCGCTGAAGCTTTCTTT. It encodes CAISTGTGNLRAEAFF.